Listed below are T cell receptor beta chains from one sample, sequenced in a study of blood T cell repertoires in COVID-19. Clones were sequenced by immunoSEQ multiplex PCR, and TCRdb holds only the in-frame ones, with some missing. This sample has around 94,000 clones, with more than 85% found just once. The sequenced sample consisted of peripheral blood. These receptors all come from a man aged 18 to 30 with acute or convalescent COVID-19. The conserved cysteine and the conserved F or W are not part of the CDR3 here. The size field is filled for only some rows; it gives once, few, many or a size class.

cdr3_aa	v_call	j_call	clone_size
ASSLQGYNSPLH	TRBV5-1	TRBJ1-6	few
ATSGWSTGELF	TRBV24-1	TRBJ2-2	-
ASSTGVVHEQY	TRBV19	TRBJ2-7	-
ASSLVRGQETQY	TRBV5-6	TRBJ2-5	once
ATSDSDRVRAEAF	TRBV24-1	TRBJ1-1	once
ATSGTENYGYT	TRBV10-3	TRBJ1-2	-
ASGLVKGAAYEQY	TRBV12-5	TRBJ2-7	few
ASSQALSSYEQY	TRBV14	TRBJ2-7	-
ASRIGGGIYNEQF	TRBV5-1	TRBJ2-1	-
ATSEWTGATDTQY	TRBV24-1	TRBJ2-3	-
ASSRGYTGDTQY	TRBV27	TRBJ2-3	-
ASSYTETGSNQPQH	TRBV6-2/TRBV6-3	TRBJ1-5	-
ASSKSLAGGGETQY	TRBV5-1	TRBJ2-5	-
ASSLFRSRAF	TRBV7-2	TRBJ1-1	-
ASSLRGGASGEAF	TRBV18	TRBJ1-1	-
ASSTGTPNTEAF	TRBV3-1/TRBV3-2	TRBJ1-1	-
ASTLTLAGNNEQF	TRBV28	TRBJ2-1	-
ASSIYRGRNTEAF	TRBV19	TRBJ1-1	once
ASSLPTGVSEAF	TRBV7-9	TRBJ1-1	few
ASSLGGSGPYEQY	TRBV5-1	TRBJ2-7	few
ASRDWGGRSEAF	TRBV27	TRBJ1-1	once
ASSLWGASGNTIY	TRBV28	TRBJ1-3	-
ASSLGDSVGAT	TRBV5-5	TRBJ1-2	-
ASSYSGGGTGELF	TRBV5-1	TRBJ2-2	-
ASSPRDRGQPGNEQF	TRBV5-8	TRBJ2-1	-
ASSSGQGKSQPQH	TRBV7-8	TRBJ1-5	-
ASTMLTSGGAQTADTQY	TRBV3-1/TRBV3-2	TRBJ2-3	-
ASSLRGRDSPLH	TRBV28	TRBJ1-6	-
ASRPYGQGAGELF	TRBV5-1	TRBJ2-2	-
ASSLKRAGGWYEQY	TRBV7-8	TRBJ2-7	once
AFRVTSNQPQH	TRBV30	TRBJ1-5	-
ASSSRRLVYNEQF	TRBV27	TRBJ2-1	few
ASSPGGGNIQY	TRBV18	TRBJ2-4	-